The clone carrying this T cell receptor (beta chain) was recorded a few times. Its target is not known. The data were taken from a study of regulatory T cells in long-lasting Graves disease. HTBI primers from iRepertoire and Arm-PCR of CDR3 regions yielded the TCR beta libraries. Each CDR3 protein is one row after TCRdb ran MiXCR on the multiplex PCR reads. This table has almost 350,000 distinct CDR3 sequences, about 19% appearing once. Study-wide results and caveats: The TCR repertoire of persistent Graves' patients was less diverse than that of newly diagnosed ones. Newly diagnosed disease favored TRBV20-1 and TRBJ2-1 over persistent disease.

Documented time point: persistent/refractory GD, antithyroid drugs over 5 years with positive TRAb. PBMC RNA was the source of the TCR library. As collected, the peripheral blood samples measured 7 to 9.5 milliliters each and went into EDTA tubes. Looked up from germline, CDR1 is SQVTM and CDR2 is ANQGSEA. V shed 7 bases and J 0 bases; nucleotides not matched to a gene: 12. This CDR3 comprises 16 residues. The sample was peripheral blood mononuclear cells (PBMCs), taken when the disease was refractory, from a patient treated with antithyroid drugs. This chain links TRBV29-1 with TRBJ1-2; TRBD1 agrees at 9 bases. This clonotype was obtained from a female donor with Graves disease. In nucleotides, the CDR3 is TGCAGCGGCGGACAGGGGCACGGAACCGCTAACTATGGCTACACCTTC. Amino acid sequence: CSGGQGHGTANYGYTF.